The clone carrying this T cell receptor (beta chain) was seen at least ten times. The antigen remains undetermined. Germline and junction disagree at one end, which may indicate a read error. This specimen comes from a study of metastatic and nonmetastatic thyroid tumors. Source study methods: Researchers built a distant-metastasis classifier for papillary thyroid cancer that drew on CDR3 differences across clinicopathological groups. Via MiXCR, TCRdb re-called the PCR reads. The V and J calls and clone size are TCRdb's, not the authors'. Altogether some 41,000 clones are present, about 14% being singletons, with the ten largest covering around a tenth. Study observations and caveats: Across blood and tumor, TCR beta diversity in malignant thyroid tumors was reportedly significantly higher than in benign nodules.

The CDR3 has 12 residues. Germline V gene lookup returns CDR1 SGHNT and CDR2 YENEEA. No patient received treatment before thyroid surgery. Sequences were obtained from blood. The genes are TRBV11-3 and TRBJ2-7; D call uncertain. This receptor was identified in a female donor with papillary thyroid cancer or a benign thyroid nodule (not recorded which). Some clones in this sample may be carry-over from other donors' samples. The CDR3 sequence: CASSLDSFEQYF. CDR3 nucleotide sequence: TGTGCCAGCAGCTTAGATTCCTTCGAGCAGTACTTC.